The rows below give T cell receptor beta chains drawn from one sample of a study of blood T cell repertoires in COVID-19. Assay: immunoSEQ multiplex PCR; the TCRdb copy retains only in-frame clones and omits some. The sample records approximately 210,000 clones, around nine tenths being singletons. Sequencing was performed on peripheral blood. The receptors were sampled from a human donor in a cohort sampled during active COVID-19. The CDR3 runs from the conserved cysteine through the conserved F or W. Each record gives: D gene, CDR3 length, clone size, J gene, V gene, CDR3 protein, CDR3 DNA. D genes are given only for firm matches. Expanded clones get a size class; other rows say once, few or many, or leave the size out.

TRBD2,15,.,TRBJ2-5,TRBV29-1,CSVNGLAGGQETQYF,TGCAGCGTGAACGGGCTAGCGGGAGGGCAAGAGACCCAGTACTTC
TRBD1,15,.,TRBJ2-5,TRBV2,CASSATSGGQETQYF,TGTGCCAGCAGTGCCACTTCAGGGGGCCAAGAGACCCAGTACTTC
.,14,.,TRBJ1-2,TRBV4-1,CASSQVGGAPGYTF,TGCGCCAGCAGCCAAGTAGGGGGGGCACCTGGCTACACCTTC
TRBD1,14,.,TRBJ1-5,TRBV7-2,CASSRTGLNQPQHF,TGTGCCAGCAGCCGGACAGGCCTTAATCAGCCCCAGCATTTT
.,14,.,TRBJ2-7,TRBV2,CASSLGPGFYEQYF,TGTGCCAGCTCACTCGGTCCGGGGTTCTACGAGCAGTACTTC
TRBD1,17,.,TRBJ2-3,TRBV11-2,CASSLDGGTGFTDTQYF,TGTGCCAGCAGCTTAGATGGTGGGACAGGGTTCACAGATACGCAGTATTTT
.,13,.,TRBJ2-1,TRBV7-9,CASSNYRDNEQFF,TGTGCCAGCAGCAATTACAGGGACAATGAGCAGTTCTTC
.,14,.,TRBJ1-5,TRBV15,CATSRGRADQPQHF,TGTGCCACCAGCAGAGGCAGGGCTGATCAGCCCCAGCATTTT
.,15,few,TRBJ1-6,TRBV10-3,CAISETGIGNSPLHF,TGTGCCATCAGTGAGACGGGAATTGGGAATTCACCCCTCCACTTT
TRBD1,17,.,TRBJ1-5,TRBV27,CASSLEGGQLRNQPQHF,TGTGCCAGCAGTTTAGAAGGGGGACAGTTGCGCAATCAGCCCCAGCATTTT
.,15,.,TRBJ2-1,TRBV13,CASSLNVRAYNEQFF,TGTGCCAGCAGCCTAAACGTCCGGGCCTACAATGAGCAGTTCTTC
.,11,.,TRBJ2-7,TRBV2,CASRTGYEQYF,TGTGCCAGCAGGACGGGCTACGAGCAGTACTTC
.,16,.,TRBJ2-4,TRBV5-4,CASSSGVNTAKNIQYF,TGTGCCAGCAGCTCCGGGGTCAACACAGCCAAAAACATTCAGTACTTC
TRBD2,16,many,TRBJ2-1,TRBV3-1/TRBV3-2,CASSRGGGRVGNEQFF,TGTGCCAGCAGCAGAGGCGGCGGGAGGGTAGGGAATGAGCAGTTCTTC
.,15,.,TRBJ1-6,TRBV11-2,CASSLEGRGDSPLHF,TGTGCCAGCAGCTTAGAGGGCAGGGGTGATTCACCCCTCCACTTT
.,17,.,TRBJ2-7,TRBV19,CASSLRELQGGSYEQYF,TGTGCCAGTAGTCTCAGGGAGCTACAGGGTGGCTCCTACGAGCAGTACTTC
.,15,.,TRBJ2-2,TRBV29-1,CSVEDDEGVSGELFF,TGCAGCGTTGAAGATGACGAGGGAGTCTCGGGGGAGCTGTTTTTT
.,15,.,TRBJ1-5,TRBV27,CASSYGGGRLQPQHF,TGTGCCAGCAGTTATGGGGGGGGGAGGTTGCAGCCCCAGCATTTT
TRBD2,15,.,TRBJ2-2,TRBV9,CASSGAGGYTGELFF,TGTGCCAGCAGCGGAGCGGGGGGGTACACCGGGGAGCTGTTTTTT
.,14,once,TRBJ2-5,TRBV28,CASSQGFGQETQYF,TGTGCCAGCTCCCAGGGGTTCGGACAAGAGACCCAGTACTTC
TRBD2,14,.,TRBJ2-1,TRBV11-2,CASSQRDYLNEQFF,TGTGCCAGCAGCCAGCGGGACTACCTCAATGAGCAGTTCTTC
TRBD1,15,.,TRBJ1-1,TRBV20-1,CSASETGFANTEAFF,TGCAGTGCTAGTGAGACAGGGTTTGCGAACACTGAAGCTTTCTTT
.,13,.,TRBJ2-7,TRBV15,CATSRDRASEQYF,TGTGCCACCAGCAGAGACAGGGCCTCCGAGCAGTACTTC
TRBD2,17,.,TRBJ2-2,TRBV5-4,CASSLAPGTTSTGELFF,TGTGCCAGCAGCTTGGCCCCTGGGACTACCTCGACCGGGGAGCTGTTTTTT